One sample yielded the 22 T cell receptor beta chains listed below, sequenced in a study of cytomegalovirus exposure and HLA in healthy donors. Primers: 60 Vbeta forward and 13 Jbeta reverse. The assay was immunoSEQ multiplex PCR, and TCRdb's table has in-frame clones only and misses some. The sample holds 95,000 to 150,000 clones, 70% to 85% seen once. The sequenced sample consisted of PBMCs. These receptor sequences come from a human donor in good health.

This sequence joins TRBV5-4 and TRBJ1-5, with D perhaps TRBD1 (5 bases). The V end was cut by 2 bases, the J end by 7 bases, with 13 bases between. Germline CDR1 and CDR2: SGHNT and YYREEE (reference sequence). This CDR3 is built from 14 residues. CDR3 nucleotide sequence: TGTGCCAGCAGCTTAGCAGGGTCAGGGCAGCCCCAGCATTTT. Protein product: CASSLAGSGQPQHF. The entire variable domain, with the rest obtained from reference TRBV5-4 and TRBJ1-5, is as follows: ETGVTQSPTHLIKTRGQQVTLRCSSQSGHNTVSWYQQALGQGPQFIFQYYREEENGRGNFPPRFSGLQFPNYSSELNVNALELDDSALYLCASSLAGSGQPQHFGDGTRLSIL.

This clone occurred once. The chain links TRBV6-6 to TRBJ1-1, with TRBD1 matching over 12 bases. Trimming removed 6 bases from V and 10 bases from J; junction bases left unmatched: 3. This CDR3 comprises 12 residues. Per germline, CDR1 MNHNY and CDR2 SVGAGI (reference sequence). For the CDR3, the DNA is TGTGCCAGCAGACGGGACAGGGGGCCAGCTTTCTTT. This sequence encodes CASRRDRGPAFF.

V gene TRBV5-1 combines with J gene TRBJ1-2; 8 nucleotides line up with TRBD1. The CDR3 loop spans 15 amino acids. V was clipped by 4 bases and J by 8 bases; unmatched bases: 13. The germline gives CDR1 SGHRS, CDR2 YFSETQ. CDR3 bases: TGCGCCAGCAGCCCAGAGGACAGGGAATACGAGGGCTACACCTTC. Protein sequence: CASSPEDREYEGYTF.

This chain connects TRBV7-8 to TRBJ1-2, with 9 bases identical to TRBD1. V was clipped by 3 bases and J by 7 bases; unmatched bases: 3. Germline CDR1 and CDR2: SGHVS and FQNEAQ. The CDR3 sequence is 13 residues long. The CDR3 DNA sequence: TGTGCCAGCAGCTTGACAGGGGGAGGTGGCTACACCTTC. This sequence encodes CASSLTGGGGYTF.

The chain is built from TRBV5-1 and TRBJ1-2, with D uncertain. The CDR3 totals 14 residues. The V gene lost 3 bases and the J gene lost 4 bases, with 13 bases spanning the gap. From germline, CDR1 is SGHRS and CDR2 YFSETQ. DNA of the CDR3: TGCGCCAGCAGCTCTGACGGGATCCTCTATGGCTACACCTTC. Amino acid sequence: CASSSDGILYGYTF.

The chain combines TRBV19 with TRBJ1-1; TRBD1 aligns across 9 bases. V lost 7 bases, J lost 1 base, and 4 bases stayed unmatched. CDR1 and CDR2 (germline): LNHDA, SQIVND (reference sequence). The CDR3 runs to 14 residues. The CDR3 region is CASIDRGTNTEAFF. CDR3 nucleotides: TGTGCCAGTATTGACAGGGGGACGAACACTGAAGCTTTCTTT. Combining the CDR3 with reference TRBV19 and TRBJ1-1 gives the whole variable domain DGGITQSPKYLFRKEGQNVTLSCEQNLNHDAMYWYRQDPGQGLRLIYYSQIVNDFQKGDIAEGYSVSREKKESFPLTVTSAQKNPTAFYLCASIDRGTNTEAFFGQGTRLTVV.

The chain links TRBV5-1 to TRBJ1-3; 9 bases fit TRBD1. CDR3 length: 15 residues. After removal of 0 bases from V and 2 bases from J, the junction contained 0 bases not matched to a gene. Germline V gene lookup returns CDR1 SGHRS and CDR2 YFSETQ. The DNA for the CDR3 is TGCGCCAGCAGCTTGGGACAGGGGGCTGGAAACACCATATATTTT. Translation gives CASSLGQGAGNTIYF.

This chain connects TRBV9 to TRBJ2-1, with 11 bases aligning to TRBD2. The germline gives CDR1 SGDLS, CDR2 YYNGEE. With V trimmed by 2 bases and J by 6 bases, 19 bases remained unmatched. This CDR3 is built from 20 residues. CDR3 residues: CASSVRSLPVQTSGANEQFF. The CDR3 DNA reads as TGTGCCAGCAGCGTTCGGTCCCTTCCCGTCCAGACTAGCGGGGCCAATGAGCAGTTCTTC.

V is TRBV28 and J is TRBJ1-4, with D unclear. This CDR3 comprises 15 residues. The V end was cut by 5 bases, the J end by 4 bases, with 14 bases between. The germline V gene encodes CDR1 MDHEN and CDR2 SYDVKM. This CDR3 is CASSPPRDFNEKLFF. CDR3 in DNA: TGTGCCAGCAGTCCTCCTCGGGATTTTAATGAAAAACTGTTTTTT.

The V call is TRBV19, the J call TRBJ1-4, with D uncertain. Germline lookup yields CDR1 LNHDA and CDR2 SQIVND (reference sequence). This CDR3 is built from 15 residues. Trimming removed 6 bases from V and 6 bases from J, with 17 bases in between. CDR3 sequence reads: CASRLREGWDEKLFF. The CDR3 DNA sequence: TGTGCCAGTAGACTACGGGAGGGTTGGGATGAAAAACTGTTTTTT.

The sample holds one count of this clone. This chain connects TRBV27 to TRBJ2-1, with 16 nucleotides matching TRBD2. Losses at the gene ends were 4 bases for V and 10 bases for J; bases not matched to a gene: 10. The CDR3 extends over 17 amino acids. Germline V gives CDR1 MNHEY, CDR2 SMNVEV (reference sequence). CDR3 DNA sequence: TGTGCCAGCAGTTCATCCTCGGGACTAGCGGGAGGGCCAGAGCAGTTCTTC. This translates into CASSSSSGLAGGPEQFF.

The chain is built from TRBV7-8 and TRBJ1-3; 9 positions match TRBD1. J gave up 3 bases and V 5 bases, and 8 bases lay outside the gene matches. CDR1 is SGHVS, CDR2 FQNEAQ, per germline. The CDR3 extends over 16 amino acids. Written as DNA, the CDR3 is TGTGCCAGCAGCATTGCGACAGGGGGTTTTGGAAACACCATATATTTT. Translation gives CASSIATGGFGNTIYF.

The chain uses TRBV7-9 and TRBJ2-2, with TRBD1 matching 8 bases. The CDR3 totals 15 residues. The V and J ends lost 5 bases and 4 bases, in that order; junction bases with no gene match: 6. The V gene's germline CDR1 is SEHNR and CDR2 FQNEAQ (reference sequence). The CDR3 reads CASSPTGAGTGELFF. CDR3 nucleotide sequence: TGTGCCAGCAGCCCGACAGGGGCGGGCACCGGGGAGCTGTTTTTT. Using reference TRBV7-9 and TRBJ2-2 for the parts outside the CDR3, the full variable domain is DTGVSQNPRHKITKRGQNVTFRCDPISEHNRLYWYRQTLGQGPEFLTYFQNEAQLEKSRLLSDRFSAERPKGSFSTLEIQRTEQGDSAMYLCASSPTGAGTGELFFGEGSRLTVL.

This clone turned up a few times. V and J are TRBV21-1 and TRBJ2-5; the table gives TRBD1 as D, unverified against the DNA. TRBV21-1 is noted as a pseudogene. The CDR3 extends over 18 amino acids. Here the CDR3 reads CASSKGLQGEESQETQYF. The CDR3 DNA is TGTGCCAGCAGCAAAGGATTACAGGGGGAAGAAAGCCAAGAGACCCAGTACTTC.

This clone was recorded only once. The chain employs TRBV13 and TRBJ1-2, with TRBD1 matching 7 bases. Trimming cost V 4 bases and J 6 bases; bases outside gene matches: 11. CDR1 and CDR2 (germline): PRHDT, FYEKMQ (reference sequence). This CDR3 contains 15 residues. The CDR3 region has the DNA TGTGCCAGCAGCTGGGGACGACAGGGTTCCCATGGCTACACCTTC. It is translated as CASSWGRQGSHGYTF.

The chain links TRBV5-1 to TRBJ2-7; 8 bases map to TRBD1. V shed 5 bases, J shed 0 bases, and the junction held 7 bases outside the gene matches. This CDR3 is 15 amino acids long. Germline CDR1 and CDR2: SGHRS and YFSETQ. CDR3 nucleotides: TGCGCCAGCAGTTATACAGGGGGGAGCTCCTACGAGCAGTACTTC. Translation gives CASSYTGGSSYEQYF. Filled out from reference TRBV5-1 and TRBJ2-7, the complete variable domain reads KAGVTQTPRYLIKTRGQQVTLSCSPISGHRSVSWYQQTPGQGLQFLFEYFSETQRNKGNFPGRFSGRQFSNSRSEMNVSTLELGDSALYLCASSYTGGSSYEQYFGPGTRLTVT.

This CDR3 is CATSEGQSPPYEQYF. DNA for the CDR3: TGTGCCACCAGCGAAGGACAGTCCCCACCCTACGAGCAGTACTTC. V and J are TRBV15 and TRBJ2-7; weak D call: TRBD1 (6 bases). This CDR3 comprises 15 residues. V shed 5 bases and J shed 2 bases, with 16 bases lying between them. Per the germline V gene, CDR1 is LNHNV and CDR2 is YYDKDF (reference sequence).

J is TRBJ2-5 and V is TRBV6-6; no clear D gene. CDR3 size: 12 residues. Trimming cost V 6 bases and J 5 bases, with 10 bases left between them. The germline V gene has CDR1 MNHNY and CDR2 SVGAGI (reference sequence). CDR3 in amino acids: CASRSGSETQYF. DNA for the CDR3: TGTGCCAGCAGGTCGGGTTCGGAGACCCAGTACTTC.

To note about this clone: With only one base between it and a far larger clone, this is likely a read error. The chain has TRBV10-1 and TRBJ2-7; the match to TRBD1 covers 7 bases. Germline CDR1 and CDR2: WNHNN and SYGVQD (reference sequence). This CDR3 comprises 15 residues. The junction had 8 bases not matched to a gene; V was cut back by 3 bases and J by 3 bases. The CDR3 region has the DNA TGCGCCAGCAGTGACTTTTTGGCAGGGGGCTACGAGCAGTACTTC. The encoded protein is CASSDFLAGGYEQYF.

This clone was found once. The chain links TRBV7-9 to TRBJ2-4; 7 bases align to TRBD1. Germline assignment: CDR1 SEHNR and CDR2 FQNEAQ (reference sequence). The CDR3 has 15 amino acids. After removal of 2 bases from V and 7 bases from J, the junction contained 8 bases not matched to a gene. CDR3: CASSLQSTGTNIQYF. In DNA, the CDR3 is TGTGCCAGCAGCTTACAGTCGACAGGGACGAACATTCAGTACTTC.

The rearrangement links TRBV28 to TRBJ2-3, with 9 bases matching TRBD2. The CDR3 covers 13 residues. From germline, CDR1 is MDHEN and CDR2 SYDVKM. The CDR3 loop reads CAAEAGGPDTQYF. The DNA for the CDR3 is TGTGCTGCGGAGGCGGGAGGGCCAGATACGCAGTATTTT.

The chain links TRBV6-5 to TRBJ2-3, with D perhaps matching TRBD2 (6 bases). The CDR3 is 16 amino acids. Trimming removed 2 bases at V and 2 bases at J, with 14 bases between. Germline V lookup: CDR1 MNHEY, CDR2 SVGAGI. CDR3 sequence (DNA): TGTGCCAGCAGTTACGGTGCGGGACCACCCACAGATACGCAGTATTTT. It specifies CASSYGAGPPTDTQYF.